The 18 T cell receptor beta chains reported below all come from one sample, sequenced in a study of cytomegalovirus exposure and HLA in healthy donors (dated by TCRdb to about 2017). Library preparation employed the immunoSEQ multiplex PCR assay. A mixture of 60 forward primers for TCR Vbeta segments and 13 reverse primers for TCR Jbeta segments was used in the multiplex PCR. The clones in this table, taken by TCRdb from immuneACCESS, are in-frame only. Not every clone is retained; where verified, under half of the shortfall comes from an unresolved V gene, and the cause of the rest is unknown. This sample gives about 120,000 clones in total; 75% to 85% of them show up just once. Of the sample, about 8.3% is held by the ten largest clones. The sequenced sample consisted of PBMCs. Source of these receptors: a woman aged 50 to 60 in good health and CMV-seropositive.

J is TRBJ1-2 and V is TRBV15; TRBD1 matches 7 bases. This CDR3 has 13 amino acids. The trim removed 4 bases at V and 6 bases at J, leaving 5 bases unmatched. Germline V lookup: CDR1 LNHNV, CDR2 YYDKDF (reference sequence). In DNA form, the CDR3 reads TGTGCCACCAGCAACCAGGGGGGAAATGGCTACACCTTC. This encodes CATSNQGGNGYTF.

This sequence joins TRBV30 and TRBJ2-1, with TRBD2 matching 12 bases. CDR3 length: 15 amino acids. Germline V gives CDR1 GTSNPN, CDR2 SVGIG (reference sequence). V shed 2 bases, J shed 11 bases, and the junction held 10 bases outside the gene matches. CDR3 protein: CAWSPHPGTSGQQFF. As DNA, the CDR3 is TGTGCCTGGAGTCCCCACCCTGGGACTAGCGGGCAGCAGTTCTTC.

For the CDR3, the DNA is TGCGCCAGCAGCCTCGGGGGAGCGGGGGGGTACGAGCAGTACTTC. It is translated as CASSLGGAGGYEQYF. The chain has TRBV4-1 and TRBJ2-7, with 10 bases fitting TRBD2. Trimming removed 4 bases from V and 4 bases from J; junction bases left unmatched: 7. The CDR3 sequence is 15 residues long. Per the germline V gene, CDR1 is MGHRA and CDR2 is YSYEKL.

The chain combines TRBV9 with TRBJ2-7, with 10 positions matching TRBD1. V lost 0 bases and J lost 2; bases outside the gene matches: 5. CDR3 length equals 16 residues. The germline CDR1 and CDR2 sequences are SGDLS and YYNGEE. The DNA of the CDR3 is TGTGCCAGCAGCGTAGAGCCCGGGACAGGGGCCTACGAGCAGTACTTC. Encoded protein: CASSVEPGTGAYEQYF.

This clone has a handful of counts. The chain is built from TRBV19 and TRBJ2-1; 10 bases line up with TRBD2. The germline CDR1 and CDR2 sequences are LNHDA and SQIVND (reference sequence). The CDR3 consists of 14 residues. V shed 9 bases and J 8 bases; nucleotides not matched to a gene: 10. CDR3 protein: CASTERGGRDEQFF. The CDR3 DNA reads TGTGCCAGCACTGAGCGGGGGGGCCGGGATGAGCAGTTCTTC.

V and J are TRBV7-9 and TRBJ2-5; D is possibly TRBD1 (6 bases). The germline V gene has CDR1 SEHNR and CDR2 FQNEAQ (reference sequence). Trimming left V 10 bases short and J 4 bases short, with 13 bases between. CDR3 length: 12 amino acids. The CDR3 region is CATTRGRETQYF. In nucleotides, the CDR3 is TGTGCCACCACCAGGGGCAGAGAGACCCAGTACTTC.

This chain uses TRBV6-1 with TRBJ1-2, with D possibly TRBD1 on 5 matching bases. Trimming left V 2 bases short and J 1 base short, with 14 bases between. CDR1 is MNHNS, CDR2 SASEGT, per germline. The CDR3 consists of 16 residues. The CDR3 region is CASSESQSQGNYGYTF. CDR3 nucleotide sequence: TGTGCCAGCAGTGAATCCCAGTCCCAGGGTAACTATGGCTACACCTTC.

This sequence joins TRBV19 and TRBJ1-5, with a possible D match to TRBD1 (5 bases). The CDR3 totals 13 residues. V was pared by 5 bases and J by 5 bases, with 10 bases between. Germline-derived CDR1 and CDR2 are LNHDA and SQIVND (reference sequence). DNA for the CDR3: TGTGCCAGTAGTCCAGACAGTTATCAGCCCCAGCATTTT. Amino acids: CASSPDSYQPQHF.

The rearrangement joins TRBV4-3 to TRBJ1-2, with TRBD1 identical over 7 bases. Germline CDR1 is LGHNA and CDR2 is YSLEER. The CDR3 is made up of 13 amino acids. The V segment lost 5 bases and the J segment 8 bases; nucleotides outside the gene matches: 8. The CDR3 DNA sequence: TGCGCCAGCAGCGTTACAGGGGTGGGCGGCTACACCTTC. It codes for CASSVTGVGGYTF.

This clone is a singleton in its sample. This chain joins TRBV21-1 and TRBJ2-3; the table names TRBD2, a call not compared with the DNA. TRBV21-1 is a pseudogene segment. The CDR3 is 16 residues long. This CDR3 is CASSKKTSGGPDTQYF. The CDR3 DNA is TGTGCCAGCAGCAAAAAAACTAGCGGGGGCCCAGATACGCAGTATTTT.

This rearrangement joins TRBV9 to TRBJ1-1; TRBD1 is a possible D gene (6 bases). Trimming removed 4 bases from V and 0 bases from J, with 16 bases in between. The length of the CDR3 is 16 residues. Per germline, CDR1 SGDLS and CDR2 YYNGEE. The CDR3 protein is CASSLMTGPMNTEAFF. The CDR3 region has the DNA TGTGCCAGCAGCCTGATGACAGGACCGATGAACACTGAAGCTTTCTTT.

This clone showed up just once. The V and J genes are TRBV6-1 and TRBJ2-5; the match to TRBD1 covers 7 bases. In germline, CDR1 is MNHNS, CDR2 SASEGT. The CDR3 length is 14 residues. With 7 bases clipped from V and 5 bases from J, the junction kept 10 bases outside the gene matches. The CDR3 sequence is CASKSGQRWETQYF. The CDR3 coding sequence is TGTGCCAGCAAATCGGGACAGAGGTGGGAGACCCAGTACTTC.

In DNA, the CDR3 is TGTGCCAGCAGCTCACGGACAGGGGGCGCTTCTGGAAACACCATATATTTT. It encodes CASSSRTGGASGNTIYF. V gene TRBV7-2 combines with J gene TRBJ1-3; 11 bases fit TRBD1. The CDR3 runs 17 residues. The germline CDR1 and CDR2 sequences are SGHTA and FQGNSA. With V trimmed by 4 bases and J by 1 base, 6 bases remained unmatched.

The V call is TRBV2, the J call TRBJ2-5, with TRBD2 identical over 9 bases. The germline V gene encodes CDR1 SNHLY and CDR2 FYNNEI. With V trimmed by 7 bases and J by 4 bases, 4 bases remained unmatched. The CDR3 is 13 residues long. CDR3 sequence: CASKREVGETQYF. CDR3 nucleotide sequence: TGTGCCAGCAAGCGGGAGGTAGGAGAGACCCAGTACTTC.

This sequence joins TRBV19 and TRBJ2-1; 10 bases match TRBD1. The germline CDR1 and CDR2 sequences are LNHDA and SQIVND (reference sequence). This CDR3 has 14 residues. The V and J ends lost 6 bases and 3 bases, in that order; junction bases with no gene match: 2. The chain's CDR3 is CASRRTGGYNEQFF. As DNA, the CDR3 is TGTGCCAGTAGGCGGACAGGGGGCTACAATGAGCAGTTCTTC. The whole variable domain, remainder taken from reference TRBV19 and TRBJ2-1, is DGGITQSPKYLFRKEGQNVTLSCEQNLNHDAMYWYRQDPGQGLRLIYYSQIVNDFQKGDIAEGYSVSREKKESFPLTVTSAQKNPTAFYLCASRRTGGYNEQFFGPGTRLTVL.

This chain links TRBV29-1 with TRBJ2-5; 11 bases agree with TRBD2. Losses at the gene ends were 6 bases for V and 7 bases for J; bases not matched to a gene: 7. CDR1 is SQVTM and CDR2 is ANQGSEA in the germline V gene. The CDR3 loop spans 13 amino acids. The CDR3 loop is CSVGLAGKRTQYF. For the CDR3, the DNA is TGCAGCGTCGGACTAGCGGGCAAGAGGACCCAGTACTTC.

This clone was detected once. CDR3 region: CASSYTGMQDNQPQHF. CDR3 in DNA: TGTGCCAGCTCATACACAGGGATGCAGGACAATCAGCCCCAGCATTTT. The V and J genes are TRBV18 and TRBJ1-5, with D perhaps matching TRBD1 (6 bases). Germline loops: CDR1 KGHSH, CDR2 LQKENI. V was pared by 5 bases and J by 3 bases, with 17 bases between. The CDR3 covers 16 residues.

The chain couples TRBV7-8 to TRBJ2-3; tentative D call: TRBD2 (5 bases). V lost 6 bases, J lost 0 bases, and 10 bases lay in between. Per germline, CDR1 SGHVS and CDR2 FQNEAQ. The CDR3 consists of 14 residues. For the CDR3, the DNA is TGTGCCAGCAGATCGAGGGTTAGCACAGATACGCAGTATTTT. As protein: CASRSRVSTDTQYF.